A selection of T cell receptor beta chains follows, all from one sample in a study of human T cells and chemical hapten exposure. TCRdb independently ran MiXCR on the RACE reads; one entry per CDR3 protein. Here the sample spans fewer than 95,000 distinct CDR3 sequences, 11% being singletons. Source: whole blood, taken in connection with sensitization to the hapten diphenylcyclopropenone (DPC). Receptors originate from a man aged 40-55 years with alopecia areata. Some clones in this sample may be carry-over from other donors' samples. The CDR3 runs from the conserved cysteine through the conserved F or W. D genes are given only for firm matches. Rows give clone size only sometimes, using once, few, many, or a class for an expanded clone.

cdr3_aa	cdr3_nt	clone_size	d_call	v_call	j_call
CASSGGVLYNEQFF	TGTGCCAGCAGCGGGGGGGTCCTATACAATGAGCAGTTCTTC	NA	TRBD2	TRBV7-2	TRBJ2-1
CASSLTETQYF	TGTGCCAGCAGCCTGACAGAAACGCAGTATTTT	few	NA	TRBV6-6	TRBJ2-3
CASRASNGRSNTGELFF	TGTGCCAGCAGAGCAAGCAACGGGAGGTCGAACACCGGGGAGCTGTTTTTT	once	TRBD2	TRBV25-1	TRBJ2-2
CAISETGSGNQPQHF	TGTGCCATCAGTGAGACAGGGTCGGGCAATCAGCCCCAGCATTTT	few	NA	TRBV10-3	TRBJ1-5
CASSFSLGYSNQPQHF	TGTGCCAGCAGTTTTAGCCTGGGGTATAGCAATCAGCCCCAGCATTTT	many	NA	TRBV12-3/TRBV12-4	TRBJ1-5
CASSLQGAYTDTQYF	TGTGCCAGCAGCTTACAGGGGGCGTACACAGATACGCAGTATTTT	many	TRBD1	TRBV7-2	TRBJ2-3
CASSILLAGGSDTQYF	TGTGCCAGCAGCATCCTACTAGCGGGAGGGTCAGATACGCAGTATTTT	NA	TRBD2	TRBV7-9	TRBJ2-3
CASSSGRNYNSPLHF	TGTGCCAGCAGTTCGGGACGCAACTATAATTCACCCCTCCACTTT	once	NA	TRBV6-2/TRBV6-3	TRBJ1-6
CASSRRTSGRFADTQYF	TGTGCCAGCAGTCGCCGGACTAGCGGGAGGTTCGCAGATACGCAGTATTTT	NA	TRBD2	TRBV7-2	TRBJ2-3
CASSIVGTGVHEQFF	TGTGCCAGTAGTATAGTGGGGACAGGGGTCCATGAGCAGTTCTTC	NA	TRBD1	TRBV19	TRBJ2-1
CASSLTGLGDYEQYF	TGTGCCAGCAGTTTAACGGGGTTGGGGGACTACGAGCAGTACTTC	many	NA	TRBV12-3/TRBV12-4	TRBJ2-7
CATSTSEELYQPQHF	TGTGCCACCAGCACAAGTGAAGAACTGTATCAGCCCCAGCATTTT	many	NA	TRBV15	TRBJ1-5
CAWSLALAETQYF	TGTGCCTGGAGCCTAGCCTTGGCAGAGACCCAGTACTTC	few	NA	TRBV30	TRBJ2-5
CASSLNRKGDGYTF	TGTGCCAGCAGCTTAAACAGGAAGGGTGATGGCTACACCTTC	few	NA	TRBV7-8	TRBJ1-2
CASIPPAVPGTQYF	TGTGCCAGCATCCCGCCGGCGGTACCGGGGACCCAGTACTTC	NA	NA	TRBV12-3/TRBV12-4	TRBJ2-5
CASSTGLAGAGTQYF	TGTGCCAGCAGCACTGGACTAGCGGGAGCGGGGACGCAGTATTTT	NA	TRBD2	TRBV6-2/TRBV6-3	TRBJ2-3
CASSESSGDKNIQYF	TGTGCCAGCAGTGAGTCCTCCGGGGACAAAAACATTCAGTACTTC	NA	NA	TRBV25-1	TRBJ2-4
CASSLGQYTDTQYF	TGTGCCAGCAGCTTAGGACAGTACACAGATACGCAGTATTTT	NA	NA	TRBV7-9	TRBJ2-3
CASSFDPDSPLHF	TGTGCCAGCAGTTTTGACCCAGATTCACCCCTCCACTTT	NA	NA	TRBV12-3/TRBV12-4	TRBJ1-6
CAIRETGGAETQYF	TGTGCCATCAGAGAGACAGGGGGCGCAGAGACCCAGTACTTC	many	TRBD1	TRBV10-3	TRBJ2-5
CASSFLGRANQPQHF	TGTGCCAGCAGTTTTCTCGGCAGGGCCAATCAGCCCCAGCATTTT	few	NA	TRBV27	TRBJ1-5
CASSQAQPTDTQYF	TGCGCCAGCAGCCAAGCTCAGCCCACAGATACGCAGTATTTT	many	NA	TRBV4-1	TRBJ2-3
CASSPIETVNTEAFF	TGTGCCAGCAGCCCGATAGAGACAGTTAACACTGAAGCTTTCTTT	NA	NA	TRBV7-2	TRBJ1-1
CASKRGEDTDTQYF	TGTGCCAGTAAGAGGGGGGAAGACACAGATACGCAGTATTTT	NA	NA	TRBV9	TRBJ2-3
CASSQDLRGRADTQYF	TGCGCCAGCAGCCAAGATCTCAGGGGGCGGGCAGATACGCAGTATTTT	few	TRBD1	TRBV4-3	TRBJ2-3
CASSQPGGVTYEQYF	TGTGCCAGCAGTCAGCCGGGGGGCGTGACTTACGAGCAGTACTTC	few	NA	TRBV6-2/TRBV6-3	TRBJ2-7